Below are 32 T cell receptor beta chains sequenced from a single sample in a study of T-cell reconstitution after alpha-beta-depleted transplantation in children. Preparation of the TCRbeta library was carried out with unique molecular identifiers. TCRdb re-called the PCR reads with MiXCR, one entry per CDR3 protein. This table holds a few hundred thousand distinct CDR3 sequences, 9.9% found once. The sequencing used PBMCs from the stem cell graft donor, collected from the stem cell graft. These receptors came from a human donor who donated a stem cell graft to a child with SCID.

This clonotype has only a few counts. This sequence joins TRBV19 and TRBJ1-1, with D tentatively TRBD1 (6 bases). This CDR3 contains 13 residues. V was pared by 4 bases and J by 4 bases, with 10 bases between. Germline assignment: CDR1 LNHDA and CDR2 SQIVND (reference sequence). The CDR3 region has the DNA TGTGCCAGTAGTACGACAGGAGGCACTGAAGCTTTCTTT. It yields the protein CASSTTGGTEAFF. Combining the CDR3 with reference TRBV19 and TRBJ1-1 gives the whole variable domain DGGITQSPKYLFRKEGQNVTLSCEQNLNHDAMYWYRQDPGQGLRLIYYSQIVNDFQKGDIAEGYSVSREKKESFPLTVTSAQKNPTAFYLCASSTTGGTEAFFGQGTRLTVV.

This clonotype turned up a few times. This chain connects TRBV7-2 to TRBJ1-6; D is uncertain. The ends were cut back, 5 bases at V and 11 bases at J, with 13 bases in the middle. The CDR3 is made up of 13 amino acids. The germline CDR1 and CDR2 sequences are SGHTA and FQGNSA. The CDR3 DNA is TGTGCCAGCAGCCAAAGGGTATTGGCACCCCTCCACTTT. This codes for CASSQRVLAPLHF.

In this sample, this clonotype turned up many times. The V and J genes are TRBV12-3 or TRBV12-4 and TRBJ1-2, with 7 bases lining up with TRBD1. The CDR3 extends over 12 amino acids. The J segment lost 12 bases and the V segment lost 4 bases, leaving 8 bases of the junction unmatched. CDR3 protein: CASSSLTGLHTF. As DNA, the CDR3 is TGTGCCAGCAGTTCCCTGACAGGGTTGCACACCTTC.

Ten or more counts support this clonotype. This rearrangement joins TRBV5-5 to TRBJ2-2; 8 bases agree with TRBD1. Germline loops: CDR1 SGHKS, CDR2 YYEKEE (reference sequence). V dropped 3 bases and J dropped 2; count of bases not matched to a gene: 12. The CDR3 runs to 18 residues. The CDR3 protein is CASSSRTGKLLNTGELFF. CDR3 DNA sequence: TGTGCCAGCAGCTCCCGGACAGGGAAACTCCTCAACACCGGGGAGCTGTTTTTT.

The V call is TRBV5-1, the J call TRBJ1-1; perhaps TRBD1 as D (6 bases). Germline V gene data show CDR1 as SGHRS and CDR2 as YFSETQ. The CDR3 sequence is 15 residues long. Trimming shortened V by 4 bases and J by 5 bases, and 18 bases separated the two germline ends. The CDR3 DNA sequence: TGCGCCAGCAGCCGTACTCCGGGAGGGGGGACTGAAGCTTTCTTT. Translation gives CASSRTPGGGTEAFF.

V usage is TRBV10-1 and J usage is TRBJ2-1; possibly TRBD1 for D (6 bases). Germline CDR1 WNHNN, CDR2 SYGVQD (reference sequence). V lost 3 bases and J lost 8, with 14 bases in between. CDR3 length equals 14 residues. For the CDR3, the DNA is TGCGCCAGCAGTGATGGGACACCAAGGGATGAGCAGTTCTTC. Its protein product is CASSDGTPRDEQFF.

Concerning this clonotype: Germline is not matched at one junction end, which may reflect a read error. The CDR3 spells CASSPDGYVQYF. The CDR3 nucleotides are TGTGCCAGCAGTCCGGACGGATACGTGCAGTACTTC. The chain couples TRBV6-5 to TRBJ2-7; D remains ambiguous. There are 12 residues in the CDR3. Per the germline V gene, CDR1 is MNHEY and CDR2 is SVGAGI.

This clonotype was observed a few times. The chain carries TRBV5-6 and TRBJ1-1, with a possible D match to TRBD1 (6 bases). The V and J ends lost 4 bases and 8 bases respectively, with 12 bases between them. Germline values: CDR1 SGHDT, CDR2 YYEEEE. The CDR3 has 12 amino acids. The CDR3: CASSEQGHEAFF. The CDR3 DNA sequence: TGTGCCAGCAGCGAGCAGGGACACGAAGCTTTCTTT.

This clonotype was seen a few times. This chain links TRBV10-3 with TRBJ2-6, with 7 bases aligning to TRBD1. Germline V lookup: CDR1 ENHRY, CDR2 SYGVKD. The CDR3 is made up of 17 amino acids. J lost 0 bases, V lost 7 bases, and 9 bases had no gene match. CDR3 loop: CAITPGQLVSGANVLTF. DNA of the CDR3: TGTGCCATCACCCCGGGACAGTTAGTCTCTGGGGCCAACGTCCTGACTTTC.

The chain employs TRBV6-5 and TRBJ2-5; 9 bases map to TRBD1. The CDR3 has 15 amino acids. V lost 3 bases to trimming and J lost 4 bases; unmatched junction nucleotides: 6. Looked up from germline, CDR1 is MNHEY and CDR2 is SVGAGI. The CDR3 here is CASSYMDRGTETQYF. The DNA of the CDR3 is TGTGCCAGCAGTTATATGGACAGGGGAACAGAGACCCAGTACTTC.

The V and J genes are TRBV27 and TRBJ2-7, with D tentatively TRBD2 (7 bases). The germline V and J ends were trimmed by 3 bases and 2 bases, with 14 bases remaining between them. In germline, CDR1 is MNHEY, CDR2 SMNVEV (reference sequence). The CDR3 contains 15 residues. The DNA for the CDR3 is TGTGCCAGCAGTTTTGGGGGGGGCAACACCTACGAGCAGTACTTC. Its translation: CASSFGGGNTYEQYF.

This clonotype appeared a few times. V gene TRBV20-1 combines with J gene TRBJ2-1; TRBD2 matches 10 bases. With 6 bases clipped from V and 3 bases from J, the junction kept 20 bases outside the gene matches. In germline, CDR1 is DFQATT, CDR2 SNEGSKA (reference sequence). The length of the CDR3 is 19 residues. Here the CDR3 DNA reads TGCAGTGCAACCATCCTAGCGGGGGTTCCCGGGGCTCACTACAATGAGCAGTTCTTC. Protein: CSATILAGVPGAHYNEQFF.

This clonotype was found a few times. The chain recombines TRBV5-1 with TRBJ2-5, with 9 bases that match TRBD2. Per germline, CDR1 SGHRS and CDR2 YFSETQ. V shed 4 bases and J 5 bases; nucleotides not matched to a gene: 6. The CDR3 is 14 amino acids. The CDR3 bases are TGCGCCAGCAGCGCGGGACTAGCTGTGGAGACCCAGTACTTC. It specifies CASSAGLAVETQYF.

This clonotype was detected a few times. V gene TRBV6-5 combines with J gene TRBJ2-6; 10 bases agree with TRBD1. There are 19 residues in the CDR3. The J segment lost 1 base and the V segment lost 3 bases, leaving 9 bases of the junction unmatched. Germline CDR1 MNHEY, CDR2 SVGAGI. CDR3 sequence reads: CASSYSGTGDGSGANVLTF. The CDR3 DNA reads TGTGCCAGCAGTTATTCCGGGACAGGGGATGGATCTGGGGCCAACGTCCTGACTTTC.

This clonotype occurred a few times. The CDR3 loop reads CAIGSTGGVTNTGELFF. DNA of the CDR3: TGTGCCATCGGGAGTACCGGGGGGGTAACGAACACCGGGGAGCTGTTTTTT. The chain carries TRBV10-3 and TRBJ2-2; 8 bases are shared with TRBD2. Germline loops: CDR1 ENHRY, CDR2 SYGVKD. V lost 8 bases and J lost 0; bases outside the gene matches: 11. This CDR3 contains 17 residues.

The V gene is TRBV7-6, the J gene TRBJ2-1; TRBD2 matches at 10 bases. The CDR3 sequence is 16 residues long. V dropped 4 bases and J dropped 7; count of bases not matched to a gene: 10. Germline assignment: CDR1 SGHVS and CDR2 FNYEAQ. This CDR3 is CASSSMQRGGGNEQFF. The CDR3 DNA follows: TGTGCCAGCAGCTCCATGCAGCGGGGGGGCGGAAATGAGCAGTTCTTC.

This clonotype was seen a few times. This sequence joins TRBV5-1 and TRBJ1-6; D gene ambiguous. This CDR3 region has 15 residues. Per germline, CDR1 SGHRS and CDR2 YFSETQ. The V gene lost 4 bases and the J gene lost 2 bases, with 10 bases spanning the gap. CDR3 coding DNA: TGCGCCAGCAGCACGGACGGCGCCTATAATTCACCCCTCCACTTT. Amino acids: CASSTDGAYNSPLHF.

This clonotype has just a few counts. The rearrangement joins TRBV6-4 to TRBJ2-7, with 7 bases lining up with TRBD2. Germline lookup yields CDR1 MRHNA and CDR2 SNTAGT. The V gene end was trimmed by 1 base and the J gene end by 7 bases; junction bases not matched to a gene: 7. The CDR3 has 14 amino acids. Here the CDR3 DNA reads TGTGCCAGCAGTGACTACGGGGACGGGAGGGAGCAGTACTTC. Translated: CASSDYGDGREQYF.

The chain links TRBV12-3 or TRBV12-4 to TRBJ2-2; D possibly corresponds to TRBD1 (6 bases). CDR3 size: 16 residues. Trimming removed 6 bases at V and 1 base at J, with 15 bases between. CDR3 DNA sequence: TGTGCCAGCAGGTCGCTTGGGGGCTGGAACACCGGGGAGCTGTTTTTT. Translated: CASRSLGGWNTGELFF.

J is TRBJ2-2 and V is TRBV7-2; D gene unclear. V was shortened by 3 bases and J by 5 bases, with 10 bases between the two germline ends. Germline V CDR1 and CDR2: SGHTA, FQGNSA. The CDR3 covers 14 residues. The CDR3 reads CASSFFEPTGELFF. CDR3 DNA: TGTGCCAGCAGCTTCTTCGAGCCTACCGGGGAGCTGTTTTTT.

The chain's CDR3 is CASSFRTSGLEGDTQYF. CDR3 nucleotides: TGCGCCAGCAGCTTCCGGACTAGCGGGCTTGAGGGAGATACGCAGTATTTT. This chain uses TRBV5-1 with TRBJ2-3; 11 bases are shared with TRBD2. From germline, CDR1 is SGHRS and CDR2 YFSETQ. The CDR3 covers 17 residues. The ends lost 2 bases at V and 5 bases at J; junction bases unmatched: 10.

This clonotype came up a few times. The chain employs TRBV3-1 and TRBJ2-5; TRBD2 is a possible D gene (6 bases). There are 16 residues in the CDR3. The V end was cut by 5 bases, the J end by 1 base, with 17 bases between. Germline values: CDR1 LGHDT, CDR2 YNNKEL (reference sequence). DNA for the CDR3: TGTGCCAGCAGCTCACGGGAGAGCGCGACCCAAGAGACCCAGTACTTC. Its translation: CASSSRESATQETQYF.

This clonotype was seen a handful of times. One junction end disagrees with the germline gene, perhaps due to a read error. The chain carries TRBV9 and TRBJ2-3; 8 nucleotides line up with TRBD2. CDR3 length: 14 amino acids. Germline V gives CDR1 SGDLS, CDR2 YYNGEE. The CDR3 loop reads CSSGGASATDTQYF. The CDR3 DNA reads as TGCTCGTCCGGGGGGGCATCTGCCACAGATACGCAGTATTTT. The whole variable domain, filled in from reference TRBV9 and TRBJ2-3, reads DSGVTQTPKHLITATGQRVTLRCSPRSGDLSVYWYQQSLDQGLQFLIQYYNGEERAKGNILERFSAQQFPDLHSELNLSSLELGDSALYFCSSGGASATDTQYFGPGTRLTVL.

This clonotype was counted a few times. The chain is built from TRBV6-1 and TRBJ1-5, with D tentatively TRBD1 (5 bases). The germline CDR1 and CDR2 sequences are MNHNS and SASEGT. V was cut by 0 bases and J by 11 bases, with 14 bases left in between. This CDR3 is 14 amino acids long. Written as DNA, the CDR3 is TGTGCCAGCAGTGAAGCTGGGGCGGTCTCGGCCCAGCATTTT. Translated, it gives CASSEAGAVSAQHF.

This clonotype appeared a few times. V gene TRBV7-6 combines with J gene TRBJ2-3; TRBD2 is a possible D gene (5 bases). This CDR3 has 16 residues. V was pared by 0 bases and J by 2 bases, with 12 bases between. CDR1 is SGHVS, CDR2 FNYEAQ, per germline. The CDR3 nucleotides are TGTGCCAGCAGCTTAGCTTCGGGGTATGTCACAGATACGCAGTATTTT. Its protein product is CASSLASGYVTDTQYF. The variable domain in full, completed from reference TRBV7-6 and TRBJ2-3, reads GAGVSQSPRYKVTKRGQDVALRCDPISGHVSLYWYRQALGQGPEFLTYFNYEAQQDKSGLPNDRFSAERPEGSISTLTIQRTEQRDSAMYRCASSLASGYVTDTQYFGPGTRLTVL.

This clonotype turned up a few times. CDR3 nucleotide sequence: TGCAGTGCCACACGGGGGAACTCCTACGAGCAGTACTTC. Residues: CSATRGNSYEQYF. This rearrangement joins TRBV20-1 to TRBJ2-7, with D tentatively TRBD2 (6 bases). The CDR3 extends over 13 amino acids. V was clipped by 6 bases and J by 0 bases, with 12 bases between them. CDR1 DFQATT and CDR2 SNEGSKA come from the germline V gene (reference sequence).

This clonotype was detected a few times. This rearrangement joins TRBV29-1 to TRBJ2-7; D may be TRBD1 (7 bases). Germline V gene lookup returns CDR1 SQVTM and CDR2 ANQGSEA. V gave up 4 bases and J gave up 4 bases, with 14 bases separating them. This CDR3 region has 13 residues. The CDR3: CSVAGRGTYEQYF. The CDR3 DNA is TGCAGCGTTGCAGGCAGGGGGACTTACGAGCAGTACTTC.

This clonotype appeared many times. J is TRBJ2-7 and V is TRBV5-1; TRBD1 matches 8 bases. The junction had 8 bases not matched to a gene; V was cut back by 2 bases and J by 1 base. Per the germline V gene, CDR1 is SGHRS and CDR2 is YFSETQ. The CDR3 covers 16 residues. CDR3 coding DNA: TGCGCCAGCAGCTTATACGGACAGGGAGATTCCTACGAGCAGTACTTC. It is translated as CASSLYGQGDSYEQYF.

This clonotype was detected ten times or more. The chain uses TRBV2 and TRBJ2-3, with 10 bases lining up with TRBD1. The CDR3 is 15 amino acids. CDR1 and CDR2 from the germline V gene are SNHLY and FYNNEI. V gave up 5 bases and J gave up 4 bases; unmatched junction bases: 6. The CDR3 coding sequence is TGTGCCAGCAGTCCGGGACAGGGGAGGGCAGATACGCAGTATTTT. Amino acids: CASSPGQGRADTQYF.

This clonotype was seen a handful of times. The chain links TRBV25-1 to TRBJ1-2, with TRBD1 as a possible D gene (5 bases). V lost 6 bases and J lost 10, with 15 bases in between. The CDR3 runs 12 residues. The germline gives CDR1 MGHDK, CDR2 SYGVNS. This CDR3 reads CASSGGGYDYTF. The CDR3 region has the DNA TGTGCCAGCAGCGGGGGGGGGTACGACTACACCTTC.

This clonotype has only a few counts. This chain connects TRBV5-8 to TRBJ1-6; D is ambiguous. The CDR3 runs to 15 residues. V lost 0 bases and J 2 bases, leaving 6 bases between the germline ends. Germline-derived CDR1 and CDR2 are SGHTS and YDEGEE. In DNA form, the CDR3 reads TGTGCCAGCAGCTTGGCCCGTCCCTATAATTCACCCCTCCACTTT. Amino acids: CASSLARPYNSPLHF.

This clonotype was seen at least ten times. V and J are TRBV10-3 and TRBJ2-7, with 9 bases matching TRBD1. Germline CDR1 is ENHRY and CDR2 is SYGVKD. The junction had 7 bases not matched to a gene; V was cut back by 5 bases and J by 5 bases. This CDR3 region has 14 residues. For the CDR3, the DNA is TGTGCCATCAGTCCGGGACAGGGCGGAGACGAGCAGTACTTC. As protein: CAISPGQGGDEQYF.